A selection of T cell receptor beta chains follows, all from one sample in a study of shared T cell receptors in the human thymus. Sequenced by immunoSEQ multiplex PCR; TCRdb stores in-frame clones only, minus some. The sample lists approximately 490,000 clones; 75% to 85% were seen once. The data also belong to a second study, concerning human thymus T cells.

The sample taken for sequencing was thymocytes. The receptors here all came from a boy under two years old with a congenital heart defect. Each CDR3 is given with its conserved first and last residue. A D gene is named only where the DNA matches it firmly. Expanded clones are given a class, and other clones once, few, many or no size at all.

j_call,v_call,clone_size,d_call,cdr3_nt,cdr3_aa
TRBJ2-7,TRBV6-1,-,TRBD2,TGTGCCAGCACCGGCGGGGTAGCGGGAGTTCTCGAGCAGTACTTC,CASTGGVAGVLEQYF
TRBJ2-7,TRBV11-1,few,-,TGTGCCAGCAGCACCAACAGGAGCTACTCCTACGAGCAGTACTTC,CASSTNRSYSYEQYF
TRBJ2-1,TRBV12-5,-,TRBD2,TGTGCTAGTGGTTTGGGATCCCTTAGCAGCGGGAGAGGAAATGAGCAGTTCTTC,CASGLGSLSSGRGNEQFF
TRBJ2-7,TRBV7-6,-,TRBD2,TGTGCCAGCAGCGAGCGGACTAGCGGGAAGGTACACGAGCAGTACTTC,CASSERTSGKVHEQYF
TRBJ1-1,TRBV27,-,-,TGTGCCAGCAGTTTATCCCCCCATTACTCGGACACTGAAGCTTTCTTT,CASSLSPHYSDTEAFF
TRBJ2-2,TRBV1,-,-,TGCACCAGCAGCCAAGGCGGGAGTAACACCGGGGAGCTGTTTTTT,CTSSQGGSNTGELFF
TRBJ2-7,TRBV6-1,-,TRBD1,TGTGCCAGCAGTGAAGCGTGGACAGGGGGGACCTACGAGCAGTACTTC,CASSEAWTGGTYEQYF
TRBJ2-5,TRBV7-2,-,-,TGTGCCAGCAGCCTGACTACCCGGGAGACCCAGTACTTC,CASSLTTRETQYF
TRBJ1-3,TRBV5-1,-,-,TGCGCCAGCACCTTGGGAACAGGGAACCACTCTGGAAACACCATATATTTT,CASTLGTGNHSGNTIYF
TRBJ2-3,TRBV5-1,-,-,TGCGCCAGCAGCTCTGAACGACAAGATACGCAGTATTTT,CASSSERQDTQYF
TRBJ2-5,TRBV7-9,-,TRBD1,TGTGCCAGCAGCTTAGGCCTTTCTCCGGGACAGAACAAAGAGACCCAGTACTTC,CASSLGLSPGQNKETQYF
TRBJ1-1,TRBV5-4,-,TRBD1,TGTGCCAGCAGCGGATATACGGACAGGGGGCTGTACACTGAAGCTTTCTTT,CASSGYTDRGLYTEAFF
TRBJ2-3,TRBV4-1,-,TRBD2,TGCGCCAGCAGCCTCCCGGGTAGCGGGAGGATGGGCACAGATACGCAGTATTTT,CASSLPGSGRMGTDTQYF
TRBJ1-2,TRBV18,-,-,TGTGCCAGCTCACGGTACAGGGAACCTATCGATGGCTACACCTTC,CASSRYREPIDGYTF
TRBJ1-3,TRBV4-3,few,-,TGCGCCAGCAGCCAGGCCGAGGGCAGCGGAAACACCATATATTTT,CASSQAEGSGNTIYF
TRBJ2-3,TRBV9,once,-,TGTGCCAGCAGCGTCGCTGACGGTCTTGCGGGCACAGATACGCAGTATTTT,CASSVADGLAGTDTQYF
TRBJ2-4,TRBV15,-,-,TGTGCCACCAGCAGAGAGGACAGCCTTAGTCAGTACTTC,CATSREDSLSQYF
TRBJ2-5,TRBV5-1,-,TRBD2,TGCGCCAGCAGCTTGGTAAGGACTAGCTCACAAGAGACCCAGTACTTC,CASSLVRTSSQETQYF
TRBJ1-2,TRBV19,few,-,TGTGCCAGTAGAATCCCACTCGACAGAGCTGTTGGCTACACCTTC,CASRIPLDRAVGYTF
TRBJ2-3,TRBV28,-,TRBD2,TGTGCCAGCAGTTTATGCCCCCGCTGGCGGGAGGGGACTACTAGCACAGATACGCAGTATTTT,CASSLCPRWREGTTSTDTQYF
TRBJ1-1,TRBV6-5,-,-,TGTGCCAGCAGCCACAGGCGGAACACTGAAGCTTTCTTT,CASSHRRNTEAFF
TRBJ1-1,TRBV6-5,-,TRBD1,TGTGCCAGCAGTTTACAGGGGGAGAACACTGAAGCTTTCTTT,CASSLQGENTEAFF
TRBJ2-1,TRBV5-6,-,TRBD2,TGTGCCAGCAGCTTGGGCGGGACTAGCGGGAGAAAAGACAATGAGCAGTTCTTC,CASSLGGTSGRKDNEQFF
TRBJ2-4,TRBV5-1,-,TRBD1,TGCGCCAGCAGCCCGACGACGGTCCGGGACAGGAGAACTTCAAACATTCAGTACTTC,CASSPTTVRDRRTSNIQYF
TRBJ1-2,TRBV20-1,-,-,TGCAGTGCTAGACGTGGCTACACCTTC,CSARRGYTF
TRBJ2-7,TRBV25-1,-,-,TGTGCCAGCAGTGAATGGCAGGGAAGCTACGAGCAGTACTTC,CASSEWQGSYEQYF
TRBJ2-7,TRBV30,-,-,TGTGCCTGGAGTCAGGAAGACGGCTACGAGCAGTACTTC,CAWSQEDGYEQYF
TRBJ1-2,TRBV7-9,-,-,TGTGCCAGCAGCTTATCTCGGGCCCTCAGGCGAGGGGGCTACACCTTC,CASSLSRALRRGGYTF
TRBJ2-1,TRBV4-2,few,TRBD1,TGTGCCAGCAGCCGACGAACGGGACAGGGGTTTCCCAGCTCCTACAATGAGCAGTTCTTC,CASSRRTGQGFPSSYNEQFF
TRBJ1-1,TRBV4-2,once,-,TGTGCCAGCAGCCTCAAGCGGCAGGGGCACACTGAAGCTTTCTTT,CASSLKRQGHTEAFF
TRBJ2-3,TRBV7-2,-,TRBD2,TGTGCCAGCAGCCTGACTAGCGGGGGGGAGTATTTT,CASSLTSGGEYF
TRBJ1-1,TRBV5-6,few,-,TGTGCCAGCAGCTTGTATGTTTTGGGCCTCACCCTGAACACTGAAGCTTTCTTT,CASSLYVLGLTLNTEAFF
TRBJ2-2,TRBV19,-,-,TGTGCCAGTAGTCAGGGGAACACCGGGGAGCTGTTTTTT,CASSQGNTGELFF
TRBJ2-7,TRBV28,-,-,TGTGCCCATAGCGGCCTTCGAGTCGGCCGGGCCGGGGAGCAGTACTTC,CAHSGLRVGRAGEQYF
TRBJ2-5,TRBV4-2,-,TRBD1,TGTGCCAGCAGCAAAGGACAGGGGGGTGGGAGGCTCCAAGAGACCCAGTACTTC,CASSKGQGGGRLQETQYF
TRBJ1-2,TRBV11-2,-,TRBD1,TGTGCCAGCAGCACACCCGACAGGGCGGATGGCTACACCTTC,CASSTPDRADGYTF
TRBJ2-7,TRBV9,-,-,TGTGCCAGCAGCGTAAGTCACGTAGCGGACTACGAGCAGTACTTC,CASSVSHVADYEQYF
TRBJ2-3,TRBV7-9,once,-,TGTGCCAGCAGCTCCGGGGGCACAGATACGCAGTATTTT,CASSSGGTDTQYF